Presented here are 9 T cell receptor beta chains from one specimen sequenced in a study of CD8 T cells in Susac syndrome. Random hexamers were used to reverse transcribe roughly 0.5 to 1 ug of RNA. MiXCR was run by TCRdb on the immunoSEQ multiplex PCR reads, yielding one entry per CDR3 protein. The repertoire consists of around 170,000 distinct CDR3 sequences, with around 95% occurring once and the leading ten covering 0.16%. Sequenced material: CD8+ T cells from PBMCs. The receptors derive from a human donor with Susac syndrome.

The V and J genes are TRBV12-3 or TRBV12-4 and TRBJ2-1; D gene unclear. V shed 8 bases and J shed 8 bases, with 13 bases lying between them. The CDR3 is 12 amino acids. In DNA, the CDR3 is TGTGCCAGCTACCGAGGCGTGGATGAGCAGTTCTTC. Its translation: CASYRGVDEQFF.

The V gene is TRBV27, the J gene TRBJ2-3; TRBD1 aligns across 8 bases. Germline V lookup: CDR1 MNHEY, CDR2 SMNVEV (reference sequence). The CDR3 length is 17 residues. V was pared by 7 bases and J by 4 bases, with 16 bases of the junction left unmatched. CDR3 sequence (DNA): TGTGCCAGCACCTTATACGGGATAGGACAGGGTTCAGATACGCAGTATTTT. Translation gives CASTLYGIGQGSDTQYF.

The chain couples TRBV3-1 to TRBJ2-2, with no clear D. Per the germline V gene, CDR1 is LGHDT and CDR2 is YNNKEL (reference sequence). Deletions cut 4 bases from V and 6 bases from J, with 15 bases between. The CDR3 totals 15 residues. The CDR3 is CASSPVEVLAGELFF. The CDR3 DNA reads as TGTGCCAGCAGCCCTGTTGAGGTTCTCGCCGGGGAGCTGTTTTTT.

The chain links TRBV28 to TRBJ2-1; 10 bases map to TRBD2. Germline CDR1 is MDHEN and CDR2 is SYDVKM. After removal of 6 bases from V and 7 bases from J, the junction contained 9 bases not matched to a gene. The CDR3 spans 15 residues. In nucleotides, the CDR3 is TGTGCCAGCAGCCCCCCAGCTAGCGGGAGTAATGAGCAGTTCTTC. Residues: CASSPPASGSNEQFF.

The chain has TRBV30 and TRBJ1-1; D gene unclear. The CDR3 loop spans 11 amino acids. V was shortened by 5 bases and J by 1 base, with 5 bases between the two germline ends. Germline-derived CDR1 and CDR2 are GTSNPN and SVGIG (reference sequence). The CDR3 bases are TGTGCCTGGGGCGGGAACACTGAAGCTTTCTTT. Its protein is CAWGGNTEAFF.

V and J are TRBV7-8 and TRBJ2-7, with TRBD1 as a possible D gene (8 bases). V dropped 5 bases and J dropped 7 bases, with 18 bases sitting between them. The CDR3 has 14 amino acids. Germline V CDR1 and CDR2: SGHVS, FQNEAQ. In DNA, the CDR3 is TGTGCCAGCAGCCATGGACAGGGAGGGGGGGAGCAGTACTTC. Protein: CASSHGQGGGEQYF.

The chain combines TRBV3-1 with TRBJ2-7; TRBD2 matches 8 bases. The CDR3 is 20 amino acids. V shed 2 bases and J 1 base; nucleotides not matched to a gene: 19. Germline loops: CDR1 LGHDT, CDR2 YNNKEL (reference sequence). Here the CDR3 DNA reads TGTGCCAGCAGCCAAAGGTCGGGTTCGGGAGGGGCCGTGGGGTCCTACGAGCAGTACTTC. It translates to CASSQRSGSGGAVGSYEQYF.

The chain links TRBV27 to TRBJ1-2; D is undetermined. Germline CDR1 MNHEY, CDR2 SMNVEV (reference sequence). CDR3 size: 14 residues. Trimming removed 6 bases at V and 4 bases at J, with 15 bases between. The CDR3 DNA reads TGTGCCAGCAGCAACACCGGCAGCATCTATGGCTACACCTTC. Its protein product is CASSNTGSIYGYTF.

The chain carries TRBV5-1 and TRBJ2-6; possible D gene TRBD2, 5 bases. The germline CDR1 and CDR2 sequences are SGHRS and YFSETQ. CDR3 size: 15 residues. Trimming took off 4 bases at V and 4 bases at J, with 12 bases between the two ends. CDR3 sequence: CASSLEGGGANVLTF. In nucleotides, the CDR3 is TGCGCCAGCAGCCTCGAGGGTGGGGGGGCCAACGTCCTGACTTTC.